The 19 T cell receptor beta chains below come from one sample, sequenced in a study of cytomegalovirus exposure and HLA in healthy donors. Primers: 60 Vbeta forward and 13 Jbeta reverse. Only in-frame clones appear in the TCRdb table, and some are missing; sequencing was by immunoSEQ multiplex PCR. Found here are under 150,000 clones, around three quarters of them singletons; the top ten hold roughly 1.9%. The sequenced sample was PBMCs. All receptors come from a woman aged 50 to 60 in good health and CMV-seronegative.

This chain uses TRBV19 with TRBJ1-2, with TRBD1 matching 8 bases. The V gene end was trimmed by 7 bases and the J gene end by 1 base; junction bases not matched to a gene: 11. CDR1 is LNHDA and CDR2 is SQIVND in the germline V gene (reference sequence). The length of the CDR3 is 16 residues. As DNA, the CDR3 is TGTGCCAGTAAATACTGGGCCACAGGGGGTAACTATGGCTACACCTTC. Translation gives CASKYWATGGNYGYTF.

This clone was counted a single time. CDR3 in DNA: TGTGCCAGCAGCACGGGACAGGTTAACTATGGCTACACCTTC. It specifies CASSTGQVNYGYTF. The chain recombines TRBV5-6 with TRBJ1-2, with 8 bases that match TRBD1. This CDR3 has 14 amino acids. V was pared by 4 bases and J by 1 base, with 3 bases of the junction left unmatched. The germline V gene encodes CDR1 SGHDT and CDR2 YYEEEE.

The chain uses TRBV27 and TRBJ2-1; 8 nucleotides line up with TRBD2. After removal of 6 bases from V and 3 bases from J, the junction contained 10 bases not matched to a gene. There are 16 residues in the CDR3. Germline V gene data show CDR1 as MNHEY and CDR2 as SMNVEV (reference sequence). CDR3 residues: CASRPGSGRNYNEQFF. The DNA for the CDR3 is TGTGCCAGCAGGCCGGGCAGCGGGAGAAACTACAATGAGCAGTTCTTC.

This clone was detected a few times. This rearrangement joins TRBV4-3 to TRBJ2-7; 8 bases agree with TRBD2. J was trimmed by 2 bases and V by 0 bases; bases with no gene match: 3. The CDR3 extends over 15 amino acids. Germline lookup yields CDR1 LGHNA and CDR2 YSLEER. CDR3 nucleotides: TGCGCCAGCAGCCAAGAATTGACTAGCGCCTACGAGCAGTACTTC. Encoded protein: CASSQELTSAYEQYF.

The chain carries TRBV15 and TRBJ1-2; perhaps TRBD1 as D (5 bases). With 6 bases removed from V and 8 bases from J, the gap between germline ends came to 16 bases. CDR3 size: 13 residues. From germline, CDR1 is LNHNV and CDR2 YYDKDF (reference sequence). In DNA, the CDR3 is TGTGCCACCAGTTCGGTCAGGGTGGGCGGCTACACCTTC. Translated: CATSSVRVGGYTF.

J is TRBJ1-1 and V is TRBV6-5, with 9 positions matching TRBD1. The ends lost 6 bases at V and 1 base at J; junction bases unmatched: 6. The CDR3 has 15 residues. Germline values: CDR1 MNHEY, CDR2 SVGAGI. CDR3 amino acids: CASRGQGAGNTEAFF. DNA of the CDR3: TGTGCCAGCAGGGGACAGGGCGCGGGGAACACTGAAGCTTTCTTT.

The J gene is TRBJ2-2, the V gene TRBV10-3, with a possible D match to TRBD2 (6 bases). Deletions cut 6 bases from V and 6 bases from J, with 14 bases between. The CDR3 is 14 residues long. Germline V gives CDR1 ENHRY, CDR2 SYGVKD. Here the CDR3 DNA reads TGTGCCATCAGAGAAACACGGGACTCCGGGGAGCTGTTTTTT. It translates to CAIRETRDSGELFF.

V gene TRBV30 combines with J gene TRBJ1-4; D is ambiguous. CDR3 size: 14 residues. Germline CDR1 GTSNPN, CDR2 SVGIG (reference sequence). The V gene lost 4 bases and the J gene lost 0 bases, with 9 bases spanning the gap. CDR3 in amino acids: CAWTPTSTNEKLFF. Written as DNA, the CDR3 is TGTGCCTGGACCCCCACTTCAACTAATGAAAAACTGTTTTTT.

J is TRBJ1-1 and V is TRBV27, with D tentatively TRBD1 (6 bases). The CDR3 is 13 residues long. CDR1 MNHEY and CDR2 SMNVEV come from the germline V gene (reference sequence). The ends were cut back, 5 bases at V and 10 bases at J, with 17 bases in the middle. CDR3 amino acids: CASSGPGTQVAFF. For the CDR3, the DNA is TGTGCCAGCAGTGGACCCGGGACACAGGTAGCTTTCTTT.

The chain couples TRBV7-6 to TRBJ1-5; weak D call: TRBD1 (6 bases). Trimming removed 1 base from V and 4 bases from J, with 8 bases in between. The CDR3 has 14 residues. Germline CDR1 SGHVS, CDR2 FNYEAQ. CDR3 region: CASSLEQGNQPQHF. DNA of the CDR3: TGTGCCAGCAGCTTAGAACAGGGAAATCAGCCCCAGCATTTT.

The chain employs TRBV28 and TRBJ1-3; the D gene is possibly TRBD1 (5 bases). V was shortened by 7 bases and J by 2 bases, with 12 bases between the two germline ends. The CDR3 covers 14 residues. From germline, CDR1 is MDHEN and CDR2 SYDVKM. Here the CDR3 DNA reads TGTGCCAGCACCCCGTCGGGGGCTGGAAACACCATATATTTT. This encodes CASTPSGAGNTIYF.

This clone was seen only a few times. V is TRBV11-2 and J is TRBJ1-1; 7 bases are a match to TRBD1. The length of the CDR3 is 13 residues. Germline V lookup: CDR1 SGHAT, CDR2 FQNNGV. Trimming removed 3 bases from V and 6 bases from J; junction bases left unmatched: 4. CDR3 residues: CASSFNRGSEAFF. The CDR3 DNA reads TGTGCCAGCAGCTTTAACAGGGGCTCTGAAGCTTTCTTT.

The count of this clone is one. The chain recombines TRBV7-2 with TRBJ2-3, with D maybe TRBD1 (5 bases). Germline CDR1 is SGHTA and CDR2 is FQGNSA. V was trimmed by 5 bases and J by 4 bases, leaving 19 bases between them. The CDR3 extends over 16 amino acids. CDR3 DNA sequence: TGTGCCAGCAGCCCAGCAAACAGGCGCGTGGCAGATACGCAGTATTTT. This codes for CASSPANRRVADTQYF.

As for this clone: One junction end does not reproduce the germline sequence, and a read error may be involved. The V call is TRBV29-1, the J call TRBJ1-5; 10 bases line up with TRBD1. The length of the CDR3 is 14 residues. Germline CDR1 is SQVTM and CDR2 is ANQGSEA. CDR3 sequence (DNA): TGCAGCGTCAGCGGGACAGGGGTAAATCAGCCCCAGAATTTT. Translation gives CSVSGTGVNQPQNF.

The chain uses TRBV7-2 and TRBJ2-7; D gene uncertain. Germline CDR1 reads SGHTA; CDR2 reads FQGNSA. This CDR3 comprises 12 residues. Trimming took off 5 bases at V and 6 bases at J, with 11 bases between the two ends. CDR3 bases: TGTGCCAGCAGCCAGGATTGGGGCGAGCAGTACGTC. This codes for CASSQDWGEQYV.

The chain is built from TRBV5-1 and TRBJ1-2; 10 bases are a match to TRBD1. Trimming removed 4 bases from V and 2 bases from J; junction bases left unmatched: 2. The CDR3 consists of 14 residues. Per the germline V gene, CDR1 is SGHRS and CDR2 is YFSETQ. In nucleotides, the CDR3 is TGCGCCAGCAGCCTGGACAGGGGGAACTATGGCTACACCTTC. Protein product: CASSLDRGNYGYTF.

The chain uses TRBV19 and TRBJ2-5; 12 bases map to TRBD1. V lost 4 bases, J lost 5 bases, and 14 bases stayed unmatched. Germline lookup yields CDR1 LNHDA and CDR2 SQIVND (reference sequence). The CDR3 consists of 18 residues. The CDR3 region has the DNA TGTGCCAGTAGTACCAAAACCCTGGGACAGGGGGCAGGGGAGACCCAGTACTTC. Translating it yields CASSTKTLGQGAGETQYF.

This clone has more than one count but fewer than ten. V is TRBV5-1 and J is TRBJ1-1; TRBD1 is a possible D gene (6 bases). The CDR3 is made up of 15 amino acids. CDR1 and CDR2 (germline): SGHRS, YFSETQ. The ends were cut back, 4 bases at V and 6 bases at J, with 19 bases in the middle. CDR3 sequence (DNA): TGCGCCAGCAGCCAAGAAACAGGGATGGGGGCTGAAGCTTTCTTT. Translation: CASSQETGMGAEAFF.

This clone is a singleton in its sample. The V gene is TRBV13, the J gene TRBJ2-7; D gene unclear. This CDR3 region has 12 residues. Germline V gene data show CDR1 as PRHDT and CDR2 as FYEKMQ (reference sequence). V gave up 4 bases and J gave up 5 bases, with 9 bases separating them. The CDR3 region has the DNA TGTGCCAGCAGCTCCAGGATACACGAGCAGTACTTC. This sequence encodes CASSSRIHEQYF.